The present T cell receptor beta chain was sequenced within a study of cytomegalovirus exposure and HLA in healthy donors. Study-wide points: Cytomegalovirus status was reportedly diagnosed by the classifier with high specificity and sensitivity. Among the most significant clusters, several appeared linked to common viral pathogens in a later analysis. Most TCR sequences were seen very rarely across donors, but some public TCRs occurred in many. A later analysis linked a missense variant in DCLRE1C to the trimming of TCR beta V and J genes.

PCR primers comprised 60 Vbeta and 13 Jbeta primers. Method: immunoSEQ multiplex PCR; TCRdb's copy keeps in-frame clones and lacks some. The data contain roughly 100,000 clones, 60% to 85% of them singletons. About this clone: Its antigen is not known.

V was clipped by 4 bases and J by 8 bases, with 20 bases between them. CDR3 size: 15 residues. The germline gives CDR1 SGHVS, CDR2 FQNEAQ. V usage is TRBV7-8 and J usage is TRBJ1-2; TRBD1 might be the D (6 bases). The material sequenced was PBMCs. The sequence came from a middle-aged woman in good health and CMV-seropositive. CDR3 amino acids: CASSSDRLSVFGYTF. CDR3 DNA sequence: TGTGCCAGCAGCTCTGACAGGTTGTCGGTTTTCGGCTACACCTTC. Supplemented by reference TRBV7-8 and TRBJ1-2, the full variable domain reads GAGVSQSPRYKVAKRGQDVALRCDPISGHVSLFWYQQALGQGPEFLTYFQNEAQLDKSGLPSDRFFAERPEGSVSTLKIQRTQQEDSAVYLCASSSDRLSVFGYTFGSGTRLTVV.